This T cell receptor (beta chain) was sequenced for a study of cytomegalovirus exposure and HLA in healthy donors. Both 60 Vbeta primers and 13 Jbeta primers went into the PCR. Clones were read by immunoSEQ multiplex PCR, and TCRdb kept only the in-frame ones, dropping some. The sample records around 120,000 clones, around 75% being singletons. This clone was counted only a few times. Its antigen is currently unknown. General observations from the study: The authors listed 150 to 200 TCR beta chains as cytomegalovirus-associated. For presence/absence analyses, sequencing depth was assumed to be roughly uniform across donors. Prior analysis indicated that the majority of TCR beta V segments exhibited productivity approximately 90% or approximately 30% of the time.

CDR3 length: 16 residues. CDR1 and CDR2 (germline): SGHDT, YYEEEE. Germline trimming cut 2 bases from V and 0 bases from J; bases unmatched to any gene: 6. The sample taken for sequencing was PBMCs. J is TRBJ2-7 and V is TRBV5-6; 9 nucleotides line up with TRBD1. This TCR was sampled from a woman aged 18-30 years in good health and CMV-seronegative. The CDR3 loop reads CASSFRRDRDSYEQYF. The CDR3 coding sequence is TGTGCCAGCAGCTTCCGCAGGGACAGGGACTCCTACGAGCAGTACTTC.